Shown below are 30 T cell receptor beta chains from a single sample sequenced in a study of CD8 T cells in ankylosing spondylitis. No antigen has been identified for these receptors. TCRdb reprocessed the 5' RACE reads via MiXCR and lists one record per CDR3 protein. This table has under 850,000 distinct CDR3 sequences, 15% to 20% appearing once. General study results and limits: A TCR beta motif of about 8 highly homologous variants appeared characteristic of ankylosing spondylitis blood.

The sequenced sample consisted of blood, either unsorted or a sorted T cell fraction (not recorded which). The origin of the receptors is a male donor with ankylosing spondylitis.

The rearrangement joins TRBV18 to TRBJ1-1; D unresolved. V dropped 2 bases and J dropped 0 bases, with 7 bases sitting between them. Germline V gene sequence: CDR1 KGHSH, CDR2 LQKENI. This CDR3 spans 14 amino acids. CDR3 DNA: TGTGCCAGCTCACCAGGAGGGTTGAACACTGAAGCTTTCTTT. This translates into CASSPGGLNTEAFF.

This clonotype turned up a few times. The rearrangement joins TRBV27 to TRBJ2-1, with D possibly being TRBD2 (6 bases). Per germline, CDR1 MNHEY and CDR2 SMNVEV (reference sequence). Trimming removed 6 bases at V and 6 bases at J, with 18 bases between. The length of the CDR3 is 15 residues. The CDR3 nucleotides read TGTGCCAGCAGCTTCGGACGAGCGGGCCCCAATGAGCAGTTCTTC. Protein sequence: CASSFGRAGPNEQFF.

The V and J genes are TRBV7-2 and TRBJ1-1; D gene unclear. This CDR3 is 14 amino acids long. Germline CDR1 and CDR2: SGHTA and FQGNSA. Trimming removed 0 bases from V and 5 bases from J, with 10 bases in between. For the CDR3, the DNA is TGTGCCAGCAGCTTAGCGGGATGGGGAACTGAAGCTTTCTTT. As protein: CASSLAGWGTEAFF.

Only a few counts were recorded for this clonotype. CDR3 nucleotide sequence: TGTGCCAGCAGCCGCAGGGAAGGGTCGGGCGAGCAGTACTTC. Protein sequence: CASSRREGSGEQYF. J is TRBJ2-7 and V is TRBV3-1, with D maybe TRBD1 (5 bases). CDR1 is LGHDT, CDR2 YNNKEL, per germline (reference sequence). This CDR3 has 14 amino acids. V was cut by 4 bases and J by 6 bases, with 16 bases left in between.

J is TRBJ1-4 and V is TRBV30; D remains unclear. The ends were cut back, 2 bases at V and 4 bases at J, with 11 bases in the middle. The germline CDR1 and CDR2 sequences are GTSNPN and SVGIG (reference sequence). CDR3 length equals 14 residues. CDR3: CAWSLEAYNEKLFF. CDR3 coding DNA: TGTGCCTGGAGTTTGGAGGCATATAATGAAAAACTGTTTTTT.

V is TRBV5-1 and J is TRBJ2-5; 10 positions match TRBD1. The CDR3 is made up of 14 amino acids. CDR1 is SGHRS and CDR2 is YFSETQ in the germline V gene. V was clipped by 4 bases and J by 5 bases; unmatched bases: 5. CDR3 region: CASSASTGGETQYF. The CDR3 bases are TGCGCCAGCAGCGCCTCGACAGGGGGCGAGACCCAGTACTTC.

This clonotype has only a few counts. The chain is built from TRBV11-2 and TRBJ2-5; TRBD2 matches 9 bases. J was trimmed by 1 base and V by 1 base; bases with no gene match: 10. CDR1 and CDR2 (germline): SGHAT, FQNNGV. This CDR3 is 18 amino acids long. In DNA form, the CDR3 reads TGTGCCAGCAGCTTAGTCGGCGGGAGGGCCAGGTCCCAAGAGACCCAGTACTTC. Amino acids: CASSLVGGRARSQETQYF. Combining the CDR3 with reference TRBV11-2 and TRBJ2-5 gives the whole variable domain EAGVAQSPRYKIIEKRQSVAFWCNPISGHATLYWYQQILGQGPKLLIQFQNNGVVDDSQLPKDRFSAERLKGVDSTLKIQPAKLEDSAVYLCASSLVGGRARSQETQYFGPGTRLLVL.

The chain employs TRBV20-1 and TRBJ2-1, with 8 bases that match TRBD2. Germline V CDR1 and CDR2: DFQATT, SNEGSKA (reference sequence). CDR3 length equals 15 residues. J was trimmed by 2 bases and V by 4 bases; bases with no gene match: 7. DNA of the CDR3: TGCAGTGCTACCCCGATAGCGGGAACCTACAATGAGCAGTTCTTC. This gives the protein CSATPIAGTYNEQFF.

This clonotype was detected a few times. This chain connects TRBV4-1 to TRBJ2-1; the D is unclear. The germline V gene encodes CDR1 MGHRA and CDR2 YSYEKL. V shed 2 bases and J shed 8 bases, with 25 bases lying between them. CDR3 length: 18 amino acids. In DNA form, the CDR3 reads TGCGCCAGCAGCCAAAGGGCGGAGCGTGCGCCCGGAATTTATGAGCAGTTCTTC. It codes for CASSQRAERAPGIYEQFF.

In its sample, this clonotype was seen a few times. The chain couples TRBV28 to TRBJ1-5, with D perhaps TRBD1 (6 bases). Germline lookup yields CDR1 MDHEN and CDR2 SYDVKM. The germline V and J ends were trimmed by 8 bases and 5 bases, with 10 bases remaining between them. The CDR3 covers 12 residues. The CDR3 nucleotides are TGTGCCAGCGCACAGGGTTATCAGCCCCAGCATTTT. Encoded protein: CASAQGYQPQHF.

This clonotype appeared a few times. V is TRBV9 and J is TRBJ1-5; D unresolved. The CDR3 sequence is 14 residues long. V lost 2 bases and J lost 2, with 8 bases in between. Germline CDR1 reads SGDLS; CDR2 reads YYNGEE. CDR3 protein: CASSVGRGNQPQHF. The CDR3 DNA is TGTGCCAGCAGCGTCGGCCGGGGCAATCAGCCCCAGCATTTT.

This clonotype was counted many times. The V gene is TRBV6-1, the J gene TRBJ1-2; D uncertain. Germline V gives CDR1 MNHNS, CDR2 SASEGT. This CDR3 is 13 amino acids long. Trimming shortened V by 1 base and J by 2 bases, and 5 bases separated the two germline ends. CDR3 sequence reads: CASSEVRNYGYTF. CDR3 nucleotides: TGTGCCAGCAGTGAAGTCAGGAACTATGGCTACACCTTC.

V gene TRBV15 combines with J gene TRBJ2-3; possibly TRBD1 or TRBD2 for D (5 bases each). Between the trimmed V and J ends, which lost 4 bases and 5 bases, there was a span of 13 bases. There are 14 residues in the CDR3. Germline V gene sequence: CDR1 LNHNV, CDR2 YYDKDF (reference sequence). CDR3 residues: CATSIPGRIDTQYF. The CDR3 DNA follows: TGTGCCACCAGCATCCCGGGACGTATAGATACGCAGTATTTT.

This clonotype was recorded a few times. The chain is built from TRBV20-1 and TRBJ2-5, with 7 bases matching TRBD2. The CDR3 is 13 residues long. Germline V CDR1 and CDR2: DFQATT, SNEGSKA (reference sequence). V dropped 6 bases and J dropped 3; count of bases not matched to a gene: 7. The CDR3: CSASGDFEETQYF. The CDR3 region has the DNA TGCAGTGCCAGCGGGGATTTTGAAGAGACCCAGTACTTC.

The V gene is TRBV5-6, the J gene TRBJ2-1, with D perhaps matching TRBD1 or TRBD2 (5 bases each). Trimming removed 2 bases at V and 0 bases at J, with 15 bases between. Germline assignment: CDR1 SGHDT and CDR2 YYEEEE. This CDR3 is built from 17 residues. For the CDR3, the DNA is TGTGCCAGCAGCTTTCAGGGACCAGCTTCCTCCTACAATGAGCAGTTCTTC. This translates into CASSFQGPASSYNEQFF.

This clonotype was counted a few times. The chain employs TRBV20-1 and TRBJ1-1, with D possibly matching TRBD1 (5 bases). Germline V gene sequence: CDR1 DFQATT, CDR2 SNEGSKA (reference sequence). This CDR3 region has 15 residues. The CDR3 loop is CTASAAGRENTEAFF. The DNA of the CDR3 is TGCACCGCTAGTGCGGCGGGGCGGGAGAACACTGAAGCTTTCTTT.

The table lists this clonotype with a few counts. V and J are TRBV3-1 and TRBJ2-3; D not certain. The CDR3 contains 17 residues. Germline V gene sequence: CDR1 LGHDT, CDR2 YNNKEL (reference sequence). Trimming took 4 bases from V and 6 from J, leaving 23 bases between them. CDR3 protein: CASSPPRASPDEDTQYF. CDR3 nucleotide sequence: TGTGCCAGCAGCCCCCCCCGGGCCTCCCCGGATGAGGATACGCAGTATTTT.

This clonotype was counted a few times. The chain recombines TRBV13 with TRBJ2-5; 7 positions match TRBD2. Germline CDR1 reads PRHDT; CDR2 reads FYEKMQ (reference sequence). V was pared by 5 bases and J by 3 bases, with 18 bases of the junction left unmatched. The CDR3 is made up of 18 amino acids. The CDR3: CASSRASGGRGDEETQYF. The CDR3 DNA follows: TGTGCCAGCAGCCGAGCATCCGGGGGACGGGGGGATGAAGAGACCCAGTACTTC.

The V and J genes are TRBV7-8 and TRBJ2-3; 11 nucleotides line up with TRBD2. This CDR3 is 14 amino acids long. The V gene's germline CDR1 is SGHVS and CDR2 FQNEAQ. Trimming removed 11 bases from V and 5 bases from J; junction bases left unmatched: 9. CDR3 sequence: CAGAGLAARDTQYF. The CDR3 region has the DNA TGTGCCGGAGCGGGACTAGCGGCAAGAGATACGCAGTATTTT.

The chain combines TRBV2 with TRBJ2-5, with TRBD1 as a possible D gene (6 bases). V was clipped by 5 bases and J by 5 bases, with 9 bases between them. CDR3 length equals 12 residues. Per the germline V gene, CDR1 is SNHLY and CDR2 is FYNNEI. In DNA, the CDR3 is TGTGCCAGCAGTCGGGACACGGAGACCCAGTACTTC. Protein product: CASSRDTETQYF.

This clonotype was found a few times. This chain joins TRBV6-1 and TRBJ2-2; D is undetermined. Trimming stripped 4 bases from V and 7 bases from J, with 10 bases between. The CDR3 loop spans 13 amino acids. The germline V gene encodes CDR1 MNHNS and CDR2 SASEGT. CDR3 region: CASSVVENGELFF. The CDR3 coding sequence is TGTGCCAGCAGTGTAGTAGAGAACGGGGAGCTGTTTTTT.

The chain combines TRBV9 with TRBJ1-6; D is undetermined. This CDR3 spans 14 amino acids. The ends were cut back, 3 bases at V and 6 bases at J, with 10 bases in the middle. Germline values: CDR1 SGDLS, CDR2 YYNGEE. CDR3 in DNA: TGTGCCAGCAGCGCCCGGGGAACTAATTCACCCCTCCACTTT. Protein product: CASSARGTNSPLHF.

This chain joins TRBV27 and TRBJ2-7, with 10 bases fitting TRBD2. V lost 5 bases and J lost 4; bases outside the gene matches: 5. Germline CDR1 reads MNHEY; CDR2 reads SMNVEV (reference sequence). The CDR3 has 14 residues. CDR3 sequence (DNA): TGTGCCAGCAGTGCCGGGACTAGCGTTTACGAGCAGTACTTC. Translation gives CASSAGTSVYEQYF.

As DNA, the CDR3 is TGCAGCGTTGAAGATCAGTTCCAAGAGACCCAGTACTTC. Encoded protein: CSVEDQFQETQYF. The chain uses TRBV29-1 and TRBJ2-5; no definite D call. V gave up 0 bases and J gave up 1 base, with 6 bases separating them. The germline V gene encodes CDR1 SQVTM and CDR2 ANQGSEA. The CDR3 length is 13 residues.

This clonotype was seen only a few times. The rearrangement uses TRBV18 and TRBJ2-1; 7 nucleotides align to TRBD2. Germline V gives CDR1 KGHSH, CDR2 LQKENI. There are 17 residues in the CDR3. The junction had 10 bases not matched to a gene; V was cut back by 3 bases and J by 2 bases. The CDR3 protein is CASSPWNREAPYNEQFF. CDR3 nucleotide sequence: TGTGCCAGCTCACCCTGGAATCGGGAGGCCCCCTACAATGAGCAGTTCTTC.

The chain couples TRBV2 to TRBJ1-6, with no clear D. V lost 7 bases and J 1 base, leaving 14 bases between the germline ends. CDR3 size: 16 residues. The germline V gene has CDR1 SNHLY and CDR2 FYNNEI. This CDR3 reads CASNRAGGSYNSPLHF. CDR3 coding DNA: TGTGCCAGCAATAGAGCCGGAGGTTCCTATAATTCACCCCTCCACTTT.

This clonotype was detected a few times. V is TRBV12-3 or TRBV12-4 and J is TRBJ1-3; D is unclear. Trimming stripped 4 bases from V and 0 bases from J, with 13 bases between. The CDR3 loop spans 16 amino acids. This chain's CDR3 is CASSSRSADSGNTIYF. The CDR3 coding sequence is TGTGCCAGCAGTTCAAGATCAGCAGACTCTGGAAACACCATATATTTT.

The chain couples TRBV20-1 to TRBJ2-5, with TRBD2 identical over 10 bases. V gave up 5 bases and J gave up 5 bases; unmatched junction bases: 5. Germline CDR1 and CDR2: DFQATT and SNEGSKA (reference sequence). The CDR3 consists of 13 residues. The CDR3 protein is CSAPSGSWETQYF. The CDR3 region has the DNA TGCAGTGCTCCTAGCGGGAGTTGGGAGACCCAGTACTTC.

J is TRBJ2-3 and V is TRBV20-1; D is uncertain. The CDR3 is 13 residues long. Germline CDR1 reads DFQATT; CDR2 reads SNEGSKA (reference sequence). Trimming took off 7 bases at V and 2 bases at J, with 13 bases between the two ends. The CDR3 protein is CSVPSGFTDTQYF. The CDR3 DNA reads as TGCAGTGTTCCCTCCGGGTTCACAGATACGCAGTATTTT.

The CDR3 sequence: CSADRRLSNQPQHF. CDR3 DNA sequence: TGCAGTGCCGATAGACGGCTTAGCAATCAGCCCCAGCATTTT. The gene calls are TRBV20-1 and TRBJ1-5; D not certain. This CDR3 has 14 residues. Germline V gene lookup returns CDR1 DFQATT and CDR2 SNEGSKA (reference sequence). Between the trimmed V and J ends, which lost 6 bases and 0 bases, there was a span of 12 bases.